This TCR beta chain was identified during a study of blood T cell repertoires in COVID-19. Data came from immunoSEQ multiplex PCR; TCRdb stores just in-frame clones and leaves some out. This sample carries hundreds of thousands of clones, approximately 90% of them seen once, and the ten largest clones take 0.2% to 0.3%. CDR1 is WSHSY and CDR2 is SAAADI in the germline V gene. CDR3 length: 13 residues. Trimming took off 0 bases at V and 6 bases at J, with 8 bases between the two ends. Specimen: peripheral blood. V is TRBV10-2 and J is TRBJ1-2; no reliable D call. This clonotype was obtained from a woman aged 18-29 years with acute or convalescent COVID-19. The CDR3 nucleotides read TGCGCCAGCAGTGAGTCTGTGTCTAATGGCTACACCTTC. It codes for CASSESVSNGYTF.